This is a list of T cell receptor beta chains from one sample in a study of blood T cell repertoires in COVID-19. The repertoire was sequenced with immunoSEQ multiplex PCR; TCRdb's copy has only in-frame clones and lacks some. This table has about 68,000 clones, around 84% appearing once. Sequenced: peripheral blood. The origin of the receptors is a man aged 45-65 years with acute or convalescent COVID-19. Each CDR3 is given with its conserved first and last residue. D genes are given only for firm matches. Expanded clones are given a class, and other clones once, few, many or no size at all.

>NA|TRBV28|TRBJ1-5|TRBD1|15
TGTGCCAGCAGCCTTGGCGCGACAGGGGGCGGGCCCCAGCATTTT
CASSLGATGGGPQHF
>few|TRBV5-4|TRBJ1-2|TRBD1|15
TGTGCCAGCAGATTCGACAGGGGGTTTTTCTATGGCTACACCTTC
CASRFDRGFFYGYTF
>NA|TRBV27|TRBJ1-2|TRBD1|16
TGTGCCAGCAGTGCAGAGACAGGGCCGTGGTTCTATGGCTACACCTTC
CASSAETGPWFYGYTF
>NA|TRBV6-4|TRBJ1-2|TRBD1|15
TGTGCCAGCAGTGATTCCGGGACAGCCAGGTATGGCTACACCTTC
CASSDSGTARYGYTF
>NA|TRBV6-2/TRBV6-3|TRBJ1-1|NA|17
TGTGCCAGCAGGTACGGAGGGGCCGACGTACGAAACACTGAAGCTTTCTTT
CASRYGGADVRNTEAFF
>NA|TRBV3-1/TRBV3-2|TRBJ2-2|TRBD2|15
TGTGCCAGCAGCCCGACTAGCGGGATTACCGGGGAGCTGTTTTTT
CASSPTSGITGELFF
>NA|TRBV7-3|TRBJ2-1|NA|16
TGTGCCAGCAGCTTAATCGGCGGGATGGTGTTCAATGAGCAGTTCTTC
CASSLIGGMVFNEQFF
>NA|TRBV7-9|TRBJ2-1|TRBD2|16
TGTGCCAGCAGCTTAACGATAGCGGGAGCCTACAATGAGCAGTTCTTC
CASSLTIAGAYNEQFF
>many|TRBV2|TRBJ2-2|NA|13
TGTGCCAGCACTGACCTCGGGGGTGGGGAGCTGTTTTTT
CASTDLGGGELFF
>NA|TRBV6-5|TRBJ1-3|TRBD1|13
TGTGCCAGCAGCGACAGGGAGGCTAACACCATATATTTT
CASSDREANTIYF
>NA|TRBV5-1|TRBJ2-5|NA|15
TGCGCCAGCAGCTTGGCCGGGACACCCCAAGAGACCCAGTACTTC
CASSLAGTPQETQYF
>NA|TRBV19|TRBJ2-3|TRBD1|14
TGTGCCAGCGGGACAGGGGACGGACTGCATACGCAGTATTTT
CASGTGDGLHTQYF
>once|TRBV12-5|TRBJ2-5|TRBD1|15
TGTGCTAGTGGTTTAGGACAGGGACTCCAAGAGACCCAGTACTTC
CASGLGQGLQETQYF
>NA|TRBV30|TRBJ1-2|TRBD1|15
TGTGCCTGGAGTCCCCCAACAGGGGGAGTGGCGGGCTACACCTTC
CAWSPPTGGVAGYTF
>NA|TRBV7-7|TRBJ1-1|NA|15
TGTGCTAGCACCTCTACCGGCAGCGGGCGCACTGAAGCTTTCTTT
CASTSTGSGRTEAFF
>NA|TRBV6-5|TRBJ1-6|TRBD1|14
TGTGCCTCCTATGGGGGACAGGACATTTCACCCCTCCACTTT
CASYGGQDISPLHF
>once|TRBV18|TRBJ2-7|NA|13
TGTGCCAGCTCACCAGGTAGCAGCTACGAGCAGTACTTC
CASSPGSSYEQYF
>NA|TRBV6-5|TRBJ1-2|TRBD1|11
TGTGCCAGTAAGGGACAGGGAGGCTACACCTTC
CASKGQGGYTF
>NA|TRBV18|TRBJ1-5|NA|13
TGTGCCAGCTCACGTGGACAGTATCAGCCCCAGCATTTT
CASSRGQYQPQHF
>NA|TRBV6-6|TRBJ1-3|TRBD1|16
TGTGCCAGCAGTCGACCCTCCGCAGGGGGTGGAAACACCATATATTTT
CASSRPSAGGGNTIYF